Listed below are T cell receptor beta chains from one sample, sequenced in a study of STAT5B mutations in CD4+ large granular lymphocyte leukemia. Clones were sequenced by immunoSEQ multiplex PCR, and TCRdb holds only the in-frame ones, with some missing. The sample lists 450 to 500 clones, about 77% occurring once. Source material: PBMCs. These receptors all come from a woman between 35 and 50 years old with CD4+ T-cell large granular lymphocyte leukemia. Each CDR3 is given with its conserved first and last residue. A D gene is named only where the DNA matches it firmly. Clone sizes are given selectively: once, few, many, or a class where the clone is expanded.

DNA: TGTGCCATCAGTGAACTCGCAGATACGCAGTATTTT
CDR3: CAISELADTQYF
D: NA
size: NA
V: TRBV10-3
J: TRBJ2-3

DNA: TGCGCCAGCAGCCAAACTATGGTTGGGGAGCTGTTTTTT
CDR3: CASSQTMVGELFF
D: NA
size: NA
V: TRBV4-1
J: TRBJ2-2

DNA: TGTGCCAGCTCACGCAACAGGGGGCCTGACTATGGCTACACCTTC
CDR3: CASSRNRGPDYGYTF
D: TRBD1
size: once
V: TRBV18
J: TRBJ1-2

DNA: TGTGCCAGCAGTTACTCCTTGACTAGCACCTACAATGAGCAGTTCTTC
CDR3: CASSYSLTSTYNEQFF
D: TRBD2
size: NA
V: TRBV6-5
J: TRBJ2-1

DNA: TGTGCCAGCAGCGAGGCTTGGACTTTCTACGAGCAGTACTTC
CDR3: CASSEAWTFYEQYF
D: NA
size: NA
V: TRBV6-1
J: TRBJ2-7

DNA: TGTGCCACCCAACCCCCCGGGACAGGGTTCGGCTACACCTTC
CDR3: CATQPPGTGFGYTF
D: TRBD1
size: NA
V: TRBV28
J: TRBJ1-2

DNA: TGTGCCAGCAGCCCGCGGACTAGCGGGGGCGCGCGGACCCAGTACTTC
CDR3: CASSPRTSGGARTQYF
D: TRBD2
size: NA
V: TRBV11-2
J: TRBJ2-5

DNA: TGTGCCAGCACAGGGTCTCGGCTGGACACCGGGGAGCTGTTTTTT
CDR3: CASTGSRLDTGELFF
D: NA
size: NA
V: TRBV2
J: TRBJ2-2

DNA: TGTGCCAGCAGTGAAAATGCGCCAGCCTACAATGAGCAGTTCTTC
CDR3: CASSENAPAYNEQFF
D: NA
size: large
V: TRBV2
J: TRBJ2-1

DNA: TGTGCCAGCAGTTACGCAGGACAGAGCTACGAGCAGTACTTC
CDR3: CASSYAGQSYEQYF
D: NA
size: NA
V: TRBV6-5
J: TRBJ2-7

DNA: TGCGCCAGCAGCCTAGGGACAGGTCACCAAGAGACCCAGTACTTC
CDR3: CASSLGTGHQETQYF
D: TRBD1
size: NA
V: TRBV5-1
J: TRBJ2-5

DNA: TGTGCCAGCAGTTGGAGCGGAACCTACGAGCAGTACTTC
CDR3: CASSWSGTYEQYF
D: NA
size: NA
V: TRBV27
J: TRBJ2-7

DNA: TGCAGCGTTGACGACCGGGACAGGGTCTACAATGAGCAGTTCTTC
CDR3: CSVDDRDRVYNEQFF
D: TRBD1
size: large
V: TRBV29-1
J: TRBJ2-1

DNA: TGTGCCAGCAGCGTAGGCCCCTATCGAACCTCTGGAAACACCATATATTTT
CDR3: CASSVGPYRTSGNTIYF
D: NA
size: NA
V: TRBV9
J: TRBJ1-3

DNA: TGCGCCAGCAGCCAATTGGGCGCAAGCTCCTACAATGAGCAGTTCTTC
CDR3: CASSQLGASSYNEQFF
D: NA
size: NA
V: TRBV4-3
J: TRBJ2-1

DNA: TGTGCCAGCAGAAAGGGAAGTGTAGATACGCAGTATTTT
CDR3: CASRKGSVDTQYF
D: NA
size: NA
V: TRBV7-9
J: TRBJ2-3

DNA: TGTGCCACCAGCAGATCGGCCGCCGAAGCGACCCAGTACTTC
CDR3: CATSRSAAEATQYF
D: NA
size: NA
V: TRBV15
J: TRBJ2-5